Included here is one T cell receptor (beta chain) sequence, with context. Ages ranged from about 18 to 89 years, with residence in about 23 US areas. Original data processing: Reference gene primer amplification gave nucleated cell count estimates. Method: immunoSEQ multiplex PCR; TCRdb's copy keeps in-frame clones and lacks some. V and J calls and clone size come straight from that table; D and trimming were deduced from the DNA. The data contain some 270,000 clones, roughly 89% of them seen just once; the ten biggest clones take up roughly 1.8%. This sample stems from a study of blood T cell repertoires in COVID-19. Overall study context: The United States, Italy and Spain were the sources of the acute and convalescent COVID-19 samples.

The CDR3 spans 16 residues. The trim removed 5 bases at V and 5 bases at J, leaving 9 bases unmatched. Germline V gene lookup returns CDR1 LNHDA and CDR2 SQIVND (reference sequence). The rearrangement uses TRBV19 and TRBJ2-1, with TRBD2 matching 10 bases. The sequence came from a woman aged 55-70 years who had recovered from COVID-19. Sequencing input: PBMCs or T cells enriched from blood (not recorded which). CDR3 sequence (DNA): TGTGCCAGTAGTCTCCTCCCCAGCGGGGGGGACAATGAGCAGTTCTTC. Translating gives CASSLLPSGGDNEQFF.